Described below is a single T cell receptor (beta chain) sequence and its context. Under the authors' procedure: Reference gene primer amplification gave nucleated cell count estimates. The protocol was immunoSEQ multiplex PCR, while the TCRdb copy is restricted to in-frame clones and leaves out a portion. V and J calls and clone size follow that table, whereas D and trimming were derived from the DNA. The sample consists of 40,000 to 50,000 clones, 86% of them appearing once. The source of the sample is a study of blood T cell repertoires in COVID-19. Turning to the study itself: Samples of COVID-19 (acute and convalescent) were obtained from the United States, Italy and Spain. In each case, the material was cDNA or gDNA derived from T cells, B-cell-depleted T cells, or PBMCs.

Everyone who took part was roughly 18 to 89 years old, and they came from about two dozen US areas. Trimming left V 5 bases short and J 0 bases short, with 4 bases between. CDR3 length equals 13 residues. This sequence was found in a woman aged 45-65 years who had recovered from COVID-19. The chain couples TRBV12-3 or TRBV12-4 to TRBJ1-4; D call uncertain. Sequenced: PBMCs or T cells enriched from blood (not recorded which). For the CDR3, the DNA is TGTGCCAGCAGTCCGGCAACTAATGAAAAACTGTTTTTT. It specifies CASSPATNEKLFF.